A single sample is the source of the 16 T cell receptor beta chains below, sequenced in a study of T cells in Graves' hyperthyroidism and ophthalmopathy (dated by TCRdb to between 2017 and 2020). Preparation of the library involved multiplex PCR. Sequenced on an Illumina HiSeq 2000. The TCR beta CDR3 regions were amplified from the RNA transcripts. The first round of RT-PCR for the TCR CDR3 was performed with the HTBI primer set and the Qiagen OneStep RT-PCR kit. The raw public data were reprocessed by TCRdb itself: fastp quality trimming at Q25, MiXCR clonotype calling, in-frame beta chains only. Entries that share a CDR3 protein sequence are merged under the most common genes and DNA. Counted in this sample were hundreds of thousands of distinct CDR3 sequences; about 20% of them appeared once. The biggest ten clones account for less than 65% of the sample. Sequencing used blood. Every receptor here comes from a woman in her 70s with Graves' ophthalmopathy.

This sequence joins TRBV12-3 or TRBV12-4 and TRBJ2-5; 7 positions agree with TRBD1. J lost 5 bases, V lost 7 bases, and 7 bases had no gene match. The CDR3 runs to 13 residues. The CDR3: CASKTGVWETQYF. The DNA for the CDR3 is TGTGCCAGCAAAACAGGGGTATGGGAGACCCAGTACTTC.

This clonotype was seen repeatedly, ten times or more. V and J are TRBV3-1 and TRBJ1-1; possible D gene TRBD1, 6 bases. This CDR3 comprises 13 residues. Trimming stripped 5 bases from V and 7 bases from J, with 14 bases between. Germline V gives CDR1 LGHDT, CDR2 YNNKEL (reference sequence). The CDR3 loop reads CASSENREGEAFF. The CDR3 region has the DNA TGTGCCAGCAGCGAAAACAGGGAGGGTGAAGCTTTCTTT. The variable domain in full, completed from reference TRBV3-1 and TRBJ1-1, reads DTAVSQTPKYLVTQMGNDKSIKCEQNLGHDTMYWYKQDSKKFLKIMFSYNNKELIINETVPNRFSPKSPDKAHLNLHINSLELGDSAVYFCASSENREGEAFFGQGTRLTVV.

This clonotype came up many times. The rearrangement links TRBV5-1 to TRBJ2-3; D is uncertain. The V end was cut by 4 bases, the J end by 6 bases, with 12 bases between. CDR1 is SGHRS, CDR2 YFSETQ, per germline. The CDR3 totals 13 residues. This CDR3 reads CASSPGSWDTQYF. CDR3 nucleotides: TGCGCCAGCAGCCCGGGCTCGTGGGATACGCAGTATTTT.

The CDR3 coding sequence is TGCAGTGCTAGAGTGGCAGGTGATTACTATGGCTACACCTTC. Its translation: CSARVAGDYYGYTF. The J gene is TRBJ1-2, the V gene TRBV20-1; no firm D call. Trimming left V 1 base short and J 3 bases short, with 12 bases between. CDR1 is DFQATT and CDR2 is SNEGSKA in the germline V gene (reference sequence). The CDR3 covers 14 residues.

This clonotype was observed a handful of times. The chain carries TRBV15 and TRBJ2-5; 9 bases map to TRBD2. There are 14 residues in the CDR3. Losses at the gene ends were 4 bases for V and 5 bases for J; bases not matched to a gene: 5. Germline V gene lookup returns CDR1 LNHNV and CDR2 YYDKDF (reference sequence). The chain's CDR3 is CATSMVAGDETQYF. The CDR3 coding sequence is TGTGCCACCAGCATGGTAGCGGGAGATGAGACCCAGTACTTC.

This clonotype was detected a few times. CDR3: CASSTYRGLYEQYF. DNA for the CDR3: TGTGCCAGCAGCACCTACAGGGGGCTATACGAGCAGTACTTC. This chain uses TRBV7-2 with TRBJ2-7; TRBD1 matches at 9 bases. V dropped 5 bases and J dropped 4; count of bases not matched to a gene: 6. Germline CDR1 reads SGHTA; CDR2 reads FQGNSA. This CDR3 is built from 14 residues.

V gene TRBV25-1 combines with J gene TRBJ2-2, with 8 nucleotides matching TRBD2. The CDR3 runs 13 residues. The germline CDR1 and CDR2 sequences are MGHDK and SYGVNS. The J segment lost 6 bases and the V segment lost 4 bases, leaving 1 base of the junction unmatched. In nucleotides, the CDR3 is TGTGCCAGCAGTGGCGGGGGGTCCGGGGAGCTGTTTTTT. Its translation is CASSGGGSGELFF.

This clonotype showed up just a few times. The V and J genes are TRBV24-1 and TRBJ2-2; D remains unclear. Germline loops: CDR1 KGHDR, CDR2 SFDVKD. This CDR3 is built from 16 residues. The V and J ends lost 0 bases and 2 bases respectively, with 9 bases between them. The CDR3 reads CATSDLWQENTGELFF. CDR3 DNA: TGTGCCACCAGTGATTTGTGGCAGGAAAACACCGGGGAGCTGTTTTTT.

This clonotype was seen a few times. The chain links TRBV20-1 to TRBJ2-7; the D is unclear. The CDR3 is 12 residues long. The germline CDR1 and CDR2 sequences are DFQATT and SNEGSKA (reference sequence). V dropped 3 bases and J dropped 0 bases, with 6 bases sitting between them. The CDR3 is CSASSSSYEQYF. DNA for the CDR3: TGCAGTGCTAGCAGTAGCTCCTACGAGCAGTACTTC.

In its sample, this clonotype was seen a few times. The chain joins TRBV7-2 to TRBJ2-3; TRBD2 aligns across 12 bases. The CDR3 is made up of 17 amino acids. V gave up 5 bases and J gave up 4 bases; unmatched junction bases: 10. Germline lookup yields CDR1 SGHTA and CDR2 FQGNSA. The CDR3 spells CASSPPTSGSGADTQYF. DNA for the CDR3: TGTGCCAGCAGCCCGCCGACTAGCGGGAGTGGTGCAGATACGCAGTATTTT.

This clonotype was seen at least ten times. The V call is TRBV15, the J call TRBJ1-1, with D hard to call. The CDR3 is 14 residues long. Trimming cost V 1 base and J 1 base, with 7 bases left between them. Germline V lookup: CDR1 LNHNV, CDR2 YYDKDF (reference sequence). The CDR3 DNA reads TGTGCCACCAGCAGAGTCCGTGAGAACACTGAAGCTTTCTTT. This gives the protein CATSRVRENTEAFF. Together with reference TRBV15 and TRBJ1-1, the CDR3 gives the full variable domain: DAMVIQNPRYQVTQFGKPVTLSCSQTLNHNVMYWYQQKSSQAPKLLFHYYDKDFNNEADTPDNFQSRRPNTSFCFLDIRSPGLGDTAMYLCATSRVRENTEAFFGQGTRLTVV.

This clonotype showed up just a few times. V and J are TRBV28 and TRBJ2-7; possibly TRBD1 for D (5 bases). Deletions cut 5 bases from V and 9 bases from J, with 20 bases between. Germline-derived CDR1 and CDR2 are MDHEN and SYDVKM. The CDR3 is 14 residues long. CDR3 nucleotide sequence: TGTGCCAGCAGTGGTCTATCGGAAGGGGTGATGCAGTACTTC. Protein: CASSGLSEGVMQYF.

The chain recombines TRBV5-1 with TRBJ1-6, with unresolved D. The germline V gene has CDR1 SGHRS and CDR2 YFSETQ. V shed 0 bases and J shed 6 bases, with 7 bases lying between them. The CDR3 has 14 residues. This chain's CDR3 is CASSLDSINSPLHF. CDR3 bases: TGCGCCAGCAGCTTGGACAGTATTAATTCACCCCTCCACTTT.

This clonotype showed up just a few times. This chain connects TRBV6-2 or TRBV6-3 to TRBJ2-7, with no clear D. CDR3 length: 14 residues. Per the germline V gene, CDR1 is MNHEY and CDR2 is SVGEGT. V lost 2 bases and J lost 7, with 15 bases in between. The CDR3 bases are TGTGCCAGCAGTTACGATTCGGTGGTGAGGGAGCAGTACTTC. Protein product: CASSYDSVVREQYF.

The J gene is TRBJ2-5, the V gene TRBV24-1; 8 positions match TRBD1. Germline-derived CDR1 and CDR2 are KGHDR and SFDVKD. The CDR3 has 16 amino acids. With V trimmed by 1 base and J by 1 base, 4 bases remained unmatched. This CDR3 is CATSDFIGQGQETQYF. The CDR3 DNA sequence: TGTGCCACCAGTGATTTCATAGGACAGGGCCAAGAGACCCAGTACTTC.

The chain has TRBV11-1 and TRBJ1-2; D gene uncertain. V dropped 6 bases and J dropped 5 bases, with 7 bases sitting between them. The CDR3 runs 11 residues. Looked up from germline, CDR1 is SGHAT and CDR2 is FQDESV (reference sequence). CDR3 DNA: TGTGCCAGCAGGGGAGGATATGGCTACACCTTC. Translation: CASRGGYGYTF.